One sample yielded the 29 T cell receptor beta chains listed below, sequenced in a study of blood T cell repertoires in COVID-19. The table came from immunoSEQ multiplex PCR; TCRdb's copy has only in-frame clones and leaves some out. The table records 100,000 to 150,000 clones, more than 85% of them present only once. The sequenced sample consisted of peripheral blood. These receptors came from a man aged 60 to 75 with COVID-19, enrolled during active disease.

This clone occurred once. The chain recombines TRBV6-5 with TRBJ2-7, with 10 bases lining up with TRBD1. The germline CDR1 and CDR2 sequences are MNHEY and SVGAGI. V shed 10 bases and J 2 bases; nucleotides not matched to a gene: 11. This CDR3 is built from 15 residues. The CDR3 loop reads CATRDRGPRTYEQYF. The DNA of the CDR3 is TGTGCCACCCGGGACAGGGGTCCTCGGACCTACGAGCAGTACTTC.

This chain connects TRBV5-4 to TRBJ1-3; D is possibly TRBD1 (5 bases). The V and J ends lost 4 bases and 2 bases respectively, with 10 bases between them. Germline V gives CDR1 SGHNT, CDR2 YYREEE (reference sequence). This CDR3 comprises 14 residues. The CDR3 DNA follows: TGTGCCAGCAGCCCGGGGGAGACTGGAAACACCATATATTTT. Translated: CASSPGETGNTIYF. Together with reference TRBV5-4 and TRBJ1-3, the CDR3 gives the full variable domain: ETGVTQSPTHLIKTRGQQVTLRCSSQSGHNTVSWYQQALGQGPQFIFQYYREEENGRGNFPPRFSGLQFPNYSSELNVNALELDDSALYLCASSPGETGNTIYFGEGSWLTVV.

The chain employs TRBV7-3 and TRBJ2-1; 10 nucleotides agree with TRBD2. The CDR3 runs to 19 residues. The trim removed 5 bases at V and 10 bases at J, leaving 23 bases unmatched. CDR1 is SGHTA and CDR2 is FQGTGA in the germline V gene. CDR3 region: CASSATPAQKAGGPGEQFF. The CDR3 coding sequence is TGTGCCAGCAGCGCCACCCCCGCCCAGAAAGCGGGGGGGCCAGGGGAGCAGTTCTTC.

The V call is TRBV28, the J call TRBJ2-2; tentatively, D is TRBD2 (7 bases). The CDR3 is 13 amino acids. Germline-derived CDR1 and CDR2 are MDHEN and SYDVKM. The germline V and J ends were trimmed by 6 bases and 7 bases, with 12 bases remaining between them. The CDR3 bases are TGTGCCAGCAGGGGGGGGCCGAACGGGGAGCTGTTTTTT. Translated, it gives CASRGGPNGELFF.

The chain carries TRBV11-2 and TRBJ2-7; possible D gene TRBD2, 5 bases. The CDR3 runs 16 residues. Germline V gene lookup returns CDR1 SGHAT and CDR2 FQNNGV. The V end lost 1 base, the J end lost 2 bases, and 15 bases lay between the germline ends. The CDR3 DNA sequence: TGTGCCAGCAGCTTAGGAGGAGGCGCCCTTACCTACGAGCAGTACTTC. Amino acids: CASSLGGGALTYEQYF.

The chain has TRBV19 and TRBJ1-5, with D tentatively TRBD1 (6 bases). CDR1 is LNHDA and CDR2 is SQIVND in the germline V gene (reference sequence). The CDR3 has 17 amino acids. Trimming removed 5 bases from V and 3 bases from J, with 20 bases in between. The CDR3 bases are TGTGCCAGTAGTCCAACCCCAGGGGCTACGTCCAATCAGCCCCAGCATTTT. Its translation: CASSPTPGATSNQPQHF.

The chain combines TRBV6-5 with TRBJ1-1, with 7 positions matching TRBD1. Germline-derived CDR1 and CDR2 are MNHEY and SVGAGI. Germline trimming cut 0 bases from V and 8 bases from J; bases unmatched to any gene: 12. This CDR3 is 16 amino acids long. In DNA form, the CDR3 reads TGTGCCAGCAGTTACTCGAGAGGCAGGGGGTCTTCCGAAGCTTTCTTT. It translates to CASSYSRGRGSSEAFF.

This chain uses TRBV19 with TRBJ1-4, with D maybe TRBD1 (6 bases). Germline CDR1 LNHDA, CDR2 SQIVND (reference sequence). The CDR3 runs 16 residues. V lost 8 bases, J lost 2 bases, and 18 bases lay in between. DNA for the CDR3: TGTGCCAGTCTCCCCGTTTACAGGGCGACTAATGAAAAACTGTTTTTT. This translates into CASLPVYRATNEKLFF. The whole variable domain, remainder taken from reference TRBV19 and TRBJ1-4, is DGGITQSPKYLFRKEGQNVTLSCEQNLNHDAMYWYRQDPGQGLRLIYYSQIVNDFQKGDIAEGYSVSREKKESFPLTVTSAQKNPTAFYLCASLPVYRATNEKLFFGSGTQLSVL.

In its sample, this clone was seen once. This rearrangement joins TRBV7-9 to TRBJ2-3; D unresolved. The CDR3 is 13 residues long. Germline CDR1 reads SEHNR; CDR2 reads FQNEAQ (reference sequence). Trimming shortened V by 10 bases and J by 4 bases, and 15 bases separated the two germline ends. The chain's CDR3 is CATQIGGPDTQYF. The CDR3 DNA reads as TGTGCCACCCAAATCGGCGGCCCAGATACGCAGTATTTT.

The chain links TRBV20-1 to TRBJ1-5, with 7 positions matching TRBD1. CDR3 length: 15 residues. The V and J ends lost 3 bases and 4 bases, in that order; junction bases with no gene match: 9. Germline-derived CDR1 and CDR2 are DFQATT and SNEGSKA (reference sequence). The DNA for the CDR3 is TGCAGTGCTAGTATCTGGGGACAGCCAAATCAGCCCCAGCATTTT. Translation gives CSASIWGQPNQPQHF.

The V and J genes are TRBV9 and TRBJ2-5; 11 positions agree with TRBD1. CDR1 and CDR2 (germline): SGDLS, YYNGEE. This CDR3 region has 17 residues. The junction had 16 bases not matched to a gene; V was cut back by 7 bases and J by 5 bases. DNA for the CDR3: TGTGCCAGCGGGGATCCTCCGGGACAGGGGGTGTTGGAGACCCAGTACTTC. Residues: CASGDPPGQGVLETQYF.

The chain is built from TRBV29-1 and TRBJ1-1; possible D gene TRBD1, 6 bases. V shed 7 bases and J shed 0 bases, with 12 bases lying between them. Germline CDR1 and CDR2: SQVTM and ANQGSEA. The CDR3 sequence is 13 residues long. The DNA of the CDR3 is TGCAGCGCTTTAGGGGGGGTGAACACTGAAGCTTTCTTT. This encodes CSALGGVNTEAFF.

In its sample, this clone was seen once. V and J are TRBV5-1 and TRBJ1-6; D may be TRBD1 (6 bases). V lost 0 bases, J lost 13 bases, and 17 bases lay in between. Germline values: CDR1 SGHRS, CDR2 YFSETQ. The CDR3 runs to 15 residues. The CDR3 loop reads CASSLASDSRFPLHF. The CDR3 nucleotides are TGCGCCAGCAGCTTGGCCTCGGACAGTAGGTTCCCCCTCCACTTT.

The genes are TRBV7-8 and TRBJ1-2; D gene unclear. Germline assignment: CDR1 SGHVS and CDR2 FQNEAQ. This CDR3 is 14 amino acids long. V dropped 0 bases and J dropped 4 bases, with 9 bases sitting between them. DNA for the CDR3: TGTGCCAGCAGCTTAGCGGAGGGAATCTATGGCTACACCTTC. This sequence encodes CASSLAEGIYGYTF. Looking up the rest from reference TRBV7-8 and TRBJ1-2 gives the full variable domain: GAGVSQSPRYKVAKRGQDVALRCDPISGHVSLFWYQQALGQGPEFLTYFQNEAQLDKSGLPSDRFFAERPEGSVSTLKIQRTQQEDSAVYLCASSLAEGIYGYTFGSGTRLTVV.

This chain joins TRBV3-1 (or the pseudogene TRBV3-2) and TRBJ2-7; 7 bases are shared with TRBD1. This CDR3 region has 13 residues. Germline V CDR1 and CDR2: LGHDT, YNNKEL (reference sequence). V was pared by 4 bases and J by 2 bases, with 2 bases of the junction left unmatched. The DNA for the CDR3 is TGTGCCAGCAGCCTGGGACAGACCTACGAGCAGTACTTC. The encoded protein is CASSLGQTYEQYF.

The genes are TRBV3-1 (or the pseudogene TRBV3-2) and TRBJ1-2, with TRBD1 as a possible D gene (5 bases). Deletions cut 0 bases from V and 1 base from J, with 12 bases between. Germline V gene data show CDR1 as LGHDT and CDR2 as YNNKEL (reference sequence). The CDR3 has 16 residues. In DNA, the CDR3 is TGTGCCAGCAGCCAAGATCTTGTACAGGTTAACTATGGCTACACCTTC. It specifies CASSQDLVQVNYGYTF.

The rearrangement joins TRBV27 to TRBJ1-1; 8 bases align to TRBD1. The CDR3 is made up of 13 amino acids. Germline V lookup: CDR1 MNHEY, CDR2 SMNVEV (reference sequence). Trimming cost V 6 bases and J 4 bases; bases outside gene matches: 4. The CDR3 protein is CASRLTGGTEAFF. The CDR3 DNA sequence: TGTGCCAGCAGGCTCACAGGGGGCACTGAAGCTTTCTTT.

The chain carries TRBV7-2 and TRBJ2-5, with TRBD1 as a possible D gene (6 bases). CDR1 and CDR2 (germline): SGHTA, FQGNSA. Between the trimmed V and J ends, which lost 1 base and 6 bases, there was a span of 9 bases. This CDR3 comprises 13 residues. CDR3: CASSLDREQTQYF. CDR3 DNA sequence: TGTGCCAGCAGCTTAGACAGGGAGCAGACCCAGTACTTC.

The chain recombines TRBV7-2 with TRBJ2-2; D not certain. V was shortened by 5 bases and J by 5 bases, with 18 bases between the two germline ends. Germline assignment: CDR1 SGHTA and CDR2 FQGNSA. The CDR3 contains 16 residues. The DNA of the CDR3 is TGTGCCAGCAGCCGTATGACGGCTACTATGACCGGGGAGCTGTTTTTT. This translates into CASSRMTATMTGELFF.

The rearrangement links TRBV6-5 to TRBJ1-5, with no clear D. Per germline, CDR1 MNHEY and CDR2 SVGAGI. The V and J ends lost 4 bases and 1 base respectively, with 5 bases between them. The CDR3 consists of 13 residues. The DNA for the CDR3 is TGTGCCAGCAGTTTGAGAAGCAATCAGCCCCAGCATTTT. This sequence encodes CASSLRSNQPQHF.

CDR3: CASSEPRTVGNTEAFF. CDR3 nucleotides: TGTGCCAGCAGTGAACCCAGGACAGTCGGGAACACTGAAGCTTTCTTT. The V and J genes are TRBV2 and TRBJ1-1, with TRBD1 as a possible D gene (6 bases). Germline assignment: CDR1 SNHLY and CDR2 FYNNEI. The V gene lost 2 bases and the J gene lost 1 base, with 14 bases spanning the gap. CDR3 size: 16 residues.

On this clone: The same CDR3 can be traced to other DNA sequences in this sample. This rearrangement joins TRBV11-2 to TRBJ1-6, with 7 bases lining up with TRBD1. The CDR3 runs 15 residues. Germline-derived CDR1 and CDR2 are SGHAT and FQNNGV. With 0 bases clipped from V and 4 bases from J, the junction kept 0 bases outside the gene matches. This CDR3 reads CASSLDRGYNSPLHF. CDR3 bases: TGTGCCAGCAGCTTAGACAGGGGGTATAATTCACCCCTCCACTTT.

The chain couples TRBV18 to TRBJ1-6, with 7 bases lining up with TRBD1. This CDR3 has 15 amino acids. J lost 4 bases, V lost 4 bases, and 4 bases had no gene match. CDR1 is KGHSH, CDR2 LQKENI, per germline. CDR3 coding DNA: TGTGCCAGCTCACTGACAGGGAGGTATAATTCACCCCTCCACTTT. Its protein product is CASSLTGRYNSPLHF.

This clone was seen just once. The rearrangement links TRBV19 to TRBJ1-2; D gene unclear. Germline lookup yields CDR1 LNHDA and CDR2 SQIVND (reference sequence). V was pared by 3 bases and J by 2 bases, with 7 bases between. The CDR3 is made up of 13 amino acids. CDR3 loop: CASSIGGNYGYTF. The DNA for the CDR3 is TGTGCCAGTAGTATCGGAGGGAACTATGGCTACACCTTC.

The CDR3 protein is CAISGQGGSTADTQYF. In DNA form, the CDR3 reads TGTGCCATCAGTGGACAGGGGGGATCCACAGCGGATACGCAGTATTTT. The rearrangement links TRBV10-3 to TRBJ2-3, with 9 bases that match TRBD1. The trim removed 4 bases at V and 6 bases at J, leaving 11 bases unmatched. Germline V gene sequence: CDR1 ENHRY, CDR2 SYGVKD. The length of the CDR3 is 16 residues.

This sequence joins TRBV7-3 and TRBJ2-3; 7 nucleotides match TRBD1. CDR1 and CDR2 from the germline V gene are SGHTA and FQGTGA. This CDR3 has 17 residues. Germline trimming cut 0 bases from V and 6 bases from J; bases unmatched to any gene: 12. CDR3 sequence: CASSLTPTGFASDTQYF. The CDR3, as DNA: TGTGCCAGCAGCTTAACCCCGACAGGGTTCGCGAGTGATACGCAGTATTTT.

This CDR3 is CASLLEQGGYTF. CDR3 sequence (DNA): TGTGCCAGCCTCCTTGAACAGGGAGGCTACACCTTC. The V and J genes are TRBV2 and TRBJ1-2, with D perhaps TRBD1 (6 bases). The CDR3 has 12 residues. Germline V gene sequence: CDR1 SNHLY, CDR2 FYNNEI. The V end lost 8 bases, the J end lost 8 bases, and 15 bases lay between the germline ends.

The chain recombines TRBV28 with TRBJ1-2, with TRBD1 matching over 7 bases. Losses at the gene ends were 7 bases for V and 4 bases for J; bases not matched to a gene: 12. The CDR3 extends over 15 amino acids. Per the germline V gene, CDR1 is MDHEN and CDR2 is SYDVKM. This chain's CDR3 is CASTMAPGQSYGYTF. CDR3 nucleotide sequence: TGTGCCAGCACCATGGCCCCGGGACAGAGCTATGGCTACACCTTC.

The rearrangement uses TRBV5-1 and TRBJ1-2; a possible D gene is TRBD1 (5 bases). From germline, CDR1 is SGHRS and CDR2 YFSETQ. CDR3 length: 13 residues. Trimming cost V 6 bases and J 2 bases, with 11 bases left between them. In DNA, the CDR3 is TGCGCCAGCACCCCGGGACTGAACTATGGCTACACCTTC. This gives the protein CASTPGLNYGYTF.